Listed below are T cell receptor beta chains from one sample, sequenced in a study of cytomegalovirus exposure and HLA in healthy donors. Data came from immunoSEQ multiplex PCR; TCRdb stores just in-frame clones and leaves some out. The sample lists about 140,000 clones; about four fifths were seen once. The specimen sequenced was PBMCs. All receptors come from a male donor in good health and CMV-seronegative. Each CDR3 is given with its conserved first and last residue. D genes are given only for firm matches. Rows give clone size only sometimes, using once, few, many, or a class for an expanded clone.

>TRBJ2-7|few|TRBD1|TRBV11-2
TGTGCCAGCAGCTTAGAGAACAGGGGGTCCTACGAGCAGTACTTC
CASSLENRGSYEQYF
>TRBJ2-3|.|TRBD2|TRBV9
TGTGCCAGCAGCGTCAGCGGGGGGCTAAGCACAGATACGCAGTATTTT
CASSVSGGLSTDTQYF
>TRBJ1-2|.|.|TRBV2
TGTGCCAGCAGCACGGACAGAGGACTCTATGGCTACACCTTC
CASSTDRGLYGYTF
>TRBJ1-1|once|TRBD1|TRBV4-3
TGCGCCAGCAGCCGGACTGGGGACAGGGGGAACACTGAAGCTTTCTTT
CASSRTGDRGNTEAFF
>TRBJ2-7|.|TRBD2|TRBV6-5
TGTGCCAGCAGTTCGGGCGGGGGGTTCTACGAGCAGTACTTC
CASSSGGGFYEQYF
>TRBJ1-2|.|.|TRBV5-1
TGCGCCAGCAGCCGTGAAGGGGGACACTATGGCTACACCTTC
CASSREGGHYGYTF
>TRBJ1-1|few|.|TRBV5-4
TGTGCCAGCAGCCGGCAGGGAGGAACTGAAGCTTTCTTT
CASSRQGGTEAFF
>TRBJ1-2|.|TRBD1|TRBV4-2
TGTGCCAGCAGCCAAGATCGACAGGGGGCTGACTATGGCTACACCTTC
CASSQDRQGADYGYTF
>TRBJ1-6|few|TRBD1|TRBV19
TGTGCCAGTTCGGACAGGGAGGTCCCGTCCGTCAATTCACCCCTCCACTTT
CASSDREVPSVNSPLHF
>TRBJ1-2|.|.|TRBV6-5
TGTGCCAGCAGTCATCAGGGGTGGGATGGCTACACCTTC
CASSHQGWDGYTF
>TRBJ2-1|.|TRBD1|TRBV10-3
TGTGCCATCAGTGAGGGGAACAGGGGGACACATGAGCAGTTCTTC
CAISEGNRGTHEQFF
>TRBJ1-5|.|.|TRBV15
TGTGCCACCAGCAGTGGGGGCCGCCCAAATCAGCCCCAGCATTTT
CATSSGGRPNQPQHF
>TRBJ1-6|.|TRBD1|TRBV27
TGTGCCAGCAGTTTATCGAGGGGGACAGGACTTAATTCACCCCTCCACTTT
CASSLSRGTGLNSPLHF
>TRBJ1-2|.|.|TRBV27
TGTGCCAGCAGTTTCCGACAGGACTATGGCTACACCTTC
CASSFRQDYGYTF
>TRBJ1-1|.|TRBD1|TRBV7-2
TGTGCCAGCAGCTTACTCGGAACCGGGACAGTTAAAGGAGCTTTCTTT
CASSLLGTGTVKGAFF
>TRBJ2-7|.|.|TRBV9
TGTGCCAGCAGCACACACCCCTACGAGCAGTACTTC
CASSTHPYEQYF
>TRBJ1-2|.|TRBD1|TRBV7-2
TGTGCCAGCAGCGCGGACAGGAGGAACGGCTACACCTTC
CASSADRRNGYTF
>TRBJ2-1|.|TRBD1|TRBV7-3
TGTGCCAGCAGCCAGGGACAGGGGGAGCAGTTCTTC
CASSQGQGEQFF
>TRBJ1-5|.|.|TRBV5-6
TGTGCCAGCAGCTGGGGGGGGGCGCGGAGTAATCAGCCCCAGCATTTT
CASSWGGARSNQPQHF
>TRBJ2-3|.|.|TRBV19
TGTGCCAGTAGTAAGGCGGGGAGCACAGATACGCAGTATTTT
CASSKAGSTDTQYF
>TRBJ2-3|once|TRBD2|TRBV6-6
TGTGCCAGCAGTTTACTAGCGGGGGGGTCAGATACGCAGTATTTT
CASSLLAGGSDTQYF
>TRBJ1-4|.|.|TRBV2
TGTGCCAGCAGTTTCGGGACTCCCGAAAAACTGTTTTTT
CASSFGTPEKLFF
>TRBJ1-4|.|.|TRBV19
TGTGCCAGTAGTATAGCAGGAACTAATGAAAAACTGTTTTTT
CASSIAGTNEKLFF
>TRBJ2-7|.|.|TRBV13
TGTGCCAGCAGCTCCGACGGGGAGGGGGGGGCCTACGAGCAGTACTTC
CASSSDGEGGAYEQYF
>TRBJ2-5|.|TRBD2|TRBV4-2
TGTGCCAGCAGCCAAAGCCGACTAGCGGGGGGGCTACAAGAGACCCAGTACTTC
CASSQSRLAGGLQETQYF
>TRBJ1-4|few|TRBD1|TRBV6-6
TGTGCCAGCAGTACCGGGACAGATATCGGTGAAAAACTGTTTTTT
CASSTGTDIGEKLFF
>TRBJ1-1|.|.|TRBV9
TGTGCCAGCAGCGTAACCGGACGGGAGAACACTGAAGCTTTCTTT
CASSVTGRENTEAFF
>TRBJ2-3|.|TRBD1|TRBV11-2
TGTGCCAGCAGCCGGACCGGTGGGACAGGGGGCACAGATACGCAGTATTTT
CASSRTGGTGGTDTQYF
>TRBJ2-2|few|TRBD2|TRBV12-5
TGTGCTAGTGATCACTCCGGGACTAGCGTCGCCGGCGGGGAGCTGTTTTTT
CASDHSGTSVAGGELFF
>TRBJ1-5|.|.|TRBV19
TGTGCCAGTAGTCCTCTGAGTCAGCCCCAGCATTTT
CASSPLSQPQHF
>TRBJ1-2|few|TRBD1|TRBV18
TGTGCCAGCTCACCAACACAGGGGCAGGACTATGGCTACACCTTC
CASSPTQGQDYGYTF
>TRBJ1-5|.|TRBD1|TRBV7-9
TGTGCCAGCAGTTCAGGGGGCTGGCAGCCCCAGCATTTT
CASSSGGWQPQHF
>TRBJ1-5|once|TRBD1|TRBV19
TGTGCCAGTAGTATAGATGGAGGGGGCGGCAATCAGCCCCAGCATTTT
CASSIDGGGGNQPQHF
>TRBJ2-7|.|.|TRBV11-2
TGTGCCAGCAGCTCGGCGGGAAGCGGAGTTTTCGAGCAGTACTTC
CASSSAGSGVFEQYF
>TRBJ1-1|.|.|TRBV6-5
TGTGCCAGCAGTTTCAGCGCCGGGTCAACTGAAGCTTTCTTT
CASSFSAGSTEAFF